Listed here are 21 T cell receptor beta chains from one sample, sequenced in a study of read filtering for tumor transcriptome and immune sequencing. Molecular barcoded adaptors covering alpha/delta and beta/gamma chains were used on approximately 400 ng RNA. Using its own MiXCR run on the reads, TCRdb lists one record per CDR3 protein. Found here are more than 12,000 distinct CDR3 sequences, about a fifth of them singletons; the top ten hold around 80%. The specimen sequenced was a population of CD138-negative cells sorted from bone marrow. The receptors originated from a donor at least 40 years old with multiple myeloma.

This clonotype was counted at least ten times. V gene TRBV7-2 combines with J gene TRBJ2-1; 12 bases match TRBD2. This CDR3 has 11 residues. The germline V gene has CDR1 SGHTA and CDR2 FQGNSA. The J segment lost 16 bases and the V segment lost 8 bases, leaving 6 bases of the junction unmatched. CDR3 loop: CASGRLAGDFF. The CDR3, as DNA: TGTGCCAGCGGACGACTAGCGGGGGATTTCTTC. The full variable domain, its missing parts supplied by reference TRBV7-2 and TRBJ2-1, is GAGVSQSPSNKVTEKGKDVELRCDPISGHTALYWYRQSLGQGLEFLIYFQGNSAPDKSGLPSDRFSAERTGGSVSTLTIQRTQQEDSAVYLCASGRLAGDFFGPGTRLTVL.

This clonotype has at least ten counts. V is TRBV3-1 and J is TRBJ2-1; 10 bases map to TRBD2. The CDR3 is made up of 15 amino acids. V lost 3 bases and J lost 7; bases outside the gene matches: 6. Per germline, CDR1 LGHDT and CDR2 YNNKEL (reference sequence). Written as DNA, the CDR3 is TGTGCCAGCAGCCATACAGCGGGGGGGCAAAATGAGCAGTTCTTC. It yields the protein CASSHTAGGQNEQFF.

This clonotype was picked up a small number of times. The CDR3 nucleotides are TGTGCCAGTAGAACAGTTGGGGGTCATCAGCCCCAGCATTTT. It codes for CASRTVGGHQPQHF. The chain uses TRBV19 and TRBJ1-5; possible D gene TRBD1, 5 bases. Trimming left V 6 bases short and J 5 bases short, with 14 bases between. Germline V gene lookup returns CDR1 LNHDA and CDR2 SQIVND (reference sequence). The CDR3 has 14 residues.

Worth noting for this clonotype: A read error may be the cause here, since a much bigger clone is one base away. The chain carries TRBV4-1 and TRBJ2-1, with D hard to call. This CDR3 contains 14 residues. Germline values: CDR1 MGHRA, CDR2 YSYEKL. The CDR3, as DNA: TGTGCCAGCAGCCAGCAGCACTCCTCCAATGAGCTGTTCTTC. Amino acids: CASSQQHSSNELFF.

This clonotype occurred many times. The chain uses TRBV20-1 and TRBJ1-1; D is undetermined. The ends were cut back, 0 bases at V and 4 bases at J, with 9 bases in the middle. In germline, CDR1 is DFQATT, CDR2 SNEGSKA (reference sequence). This CDR3 is built from 13 residues. The DNA of the CDR3 is TGCAGTGCTAGAGAAGGCAGCTCCACTGAAGCTTTCTTT. It specifies CSAREGSSTEAFF.

This clonotype was observed at least ten times. The gene calls are TRBV7-2 and TRBJ2-7; D is perhaps TRBD2 (6 bases). Deletions cut 5 bases from V and 3 bases from J, with 14 bases between. There are 14 residues in the CDR3. The germline gives CDR1 SGHTA, CDR2 FQGNSA. The CDR3 spells CASSGGTKRYEQYF. Here the CDR3 DNA reads TGTGCCAGCAGCGGAGGGACGAAACGCTACGAGCAGTACTTC. The whole variable domain, filled in from reference TRBV7-2 and TRBJ2-7, reads GAGVSQSPSNKVTEKGKDVELRCDPISGHTALYWYRQSLGQGLEFLIYFQGNSAPDKSGLPSDRFSAERTGGSVSTLTIQRTQQEDSAVYLCASSGGTKRYEQYFGPGTRLTVT.

A few counts support this clonotype. The genes are TRBV27 and TRBJ1-3; no clear D. V lost 10 bases to trimming and J lost 0 bases, with 16 bases between them. Germline values: CDR1 MNHEY, CDR2 SMNVEV (reference sequence). CDR3 length: 15 amino acids. Here the CDR3 reads CATPGRRSSGNTIYF. The CDR3 DNA sequence: TGTGCCACCCCGGGCAGGCGAAGCTCTGGAAACACCATATATTTT.

Of note for this clonotype: The junction shows a germline mismatch at one end, possibly a read error. Here the CDR3 reads CSAPRQGSPQPQHF. CDR3 DNA sequence: TGTAGTGCCCCCAGACAGGGTAGTCCTCAGCCCCAGCATTTT. The V and J genes are TRBV20-1 and TRBJ1-5; 7 positions agree with TRBD1. CDR1 is DFQATT and CDR2 is SNEGSKA in the germline V gene (reference sequence). The CDR3 is 14 amino acids.

On this clonotype itself: A read error may produce the germline difference seen at one junction end. The chain recombines TRBV19 with TRBJ1-4; unclear D gene. CDR1 is LNHDA and CDR2 is SQIVND in the germline V gene (reference sequence). The CDR3 covers 15 residues. The CDR3 spells CASSFRTAATEKLFF. The DNA of the CDR3 is TGTGCTAGTAGTTTCCGGACTGCGGCGACTGAAAAACTGTTTTTT.

This clonotype was seen ten or more times. This sequence joins TRBV7-9 and TRBJ2-7; no clear D gene. The V and J ends lost 3 bases and 7 bases respectively, with 7 bases between them. The CDR3 is 11 residues long. CDR1 is SEHNR, CDR2 FQNEAQ, per germline (reference sequence). CDR3 sequence: CASSFAGEQYF. In DNA, the CDR3 is TGTGCCAGCAGCTTCGCTGGGGAGCAGTACTTC.

The rearrangement links TRBV6-5 to TRBJ2-7; the D call may be TRBD1 or TRBD2 (5 bases each). The CDR3 loop spans 15 amino acids. The germline V gene encodes CDR1 MNHEY and CDR2 SVGAGI. V was trimmed by 5 bases and J by 2 bases, leaving 16 bases between them. CDR3 in amino acids: CASSEPGTATYEQYF. The CDR3 DNA follows: TGTGCCAGCAGTGAGCCCGGGACCGCAACCTACGAGCAGTACTTC.

The chain couples TRBV27 to TRBJ1-4; perhaps TRBD1 as D (5 bases). The V gene's germline CDR1 is MNHEY and CDR2 SMNVEV (reference sequence). Trimming stripped 5 bases from V and 6 bases from J, with 13 bases between. The CDR3 loop spans 14 amino acids. The CDR3 sequence: CASSARGTYEKLFF. DNA for the CDR3: TGTGCCAGCAGTGCCCGCGGGACTTATGAAAAACTGTTTTTT.

There are many counts of this clonotype. The V and J genes are TRBV2 and TRBJ2-1; either TRBD1 or TRBD2 may fit D (5 bases each). From germline, CDR1 is SNHLY and CDR2 FYNNEI. The V end lost 4 bases, the J end lost 11 bases, and 15 bases lay between the germline ends. CDR3 length equals 13 residues. CDR3 in amino acids: CASSAGQVGKQFF. DNA for the CDR3: TGTGCCAGCAGTGCGGGGCAGGTCGGAAAGCAGTTCTTC. The full variable domain, with the rest looked up from reference TRBV2 and TRBJ2-1, is EPEVTQTPSHQVTQMGQEVILRCVPISNHLYFYWYRQILGQKVEFLVSFYNNEISEKSEIFDDQFSVERPDGSNFTLKIRSTKLEDSAMYFCASSAGQVGKQFFGPGTRLTVL.

As concerns this clonotype: A much larger clone differs by one base, so this may be a read error. The V and J genes are TRBV29-1 and TRBJ1-1; D is undetermined. The CDR3 is 13 residues long. Germline CDR1 and CDR2: SQVTM and ANQGSEA. The CDR3 protein is CGVSRIFDTEAFF. CDR3 DNA: TGCGGCGTTTCAAGGATATTCGACACTGAAGCTTTCTTT.

Many counts were recorded for this clonotype. The V and J genes are TRBV20-1 and TRBJ1-4; 8 nucleotides align to TRBD1. The CDR3 totals 13 residues. The ends lost 5 bases at V and 4 bases at J; junction bases unmatched: 3. From germline, CDR1 is DFQATT and CDR2 SNEGSKA (reference sequence). In DNA, the CDR3 is TGCAGTGCTGGGACAGGTTATAATGAAAAACTGTTTTTT. Translating it yields CSAGTGYNEKLFF.

V gene TRBV30 combines with J gene TRBJ1-1, with no clear D. Between the trimmed V and J ends, which lost 3 bases and 0 bases, there was a span of 20 bases. The germline V gene has CDR1 GTSNPN and CDR2 SVGIG (reference sequence). The CDR3 runs 17 residues. The CDR3 sequence: CAWSKGLTKSLNTEAFF. CDR3 nucleotides: TGTGCCTGGAGCAAGGGCCTGACTAAATCTCTGAACACTGAAGCTTTCTTT.

This clonotype occurred a few times. The chain employs TRBV5-1 and TRBJ2-3; D uncertain. Germline values: CDR1 SGHRS, CDR2 YFSETQ. V was shortened by 7 bases and J by 0 bases, with 15 bases between the two germline ends. CDR3 length equals 15 residues. CDR3 loop: CASRSTLSSTDTQYF. The CDR3 coding sequence is TGCGCCAGCCGATCCACCCTCTCTAGCACAGATACGCAGTATTTT.

The sample holds a few counts of this clonotype. The chain joins TRBV5-4 to TRBJ2-1; TRBD2 might be the D (5 bases). Germline V gene lookup returns CDR1 SGHNT and CDR2 YYREEE (reference sequence). V was pared by 6 bases and J by 6 bases, with 13 bases between. This CDR3 region has 13 residues. Here the CDR3 DNA reads TGTGCCAGCAATAGCGCGGTGGGCAATGAGCAGTTCTTC. This codes for CASNSAVGNEQFF.

This clonotype has more than one count but fewer than ten. V gene TRBV20-1 combines with J gene TRBJ2-5; no definite D call. Trimming pared 5 bases from V and 2 bases from J, leaving 15 bases between. There are 14 residues in the CDR3. Germline V lookup: CDR1 DFQATT, CDR2 SNEGSKA (reference sequence). The CDR3 spells CSAPRPGVQETQYF. CDR3 DNA: TGCAGTGCTCCCCGACCAGGAGTACAAGAGACCCAGTACTTC.

This clonotype came up many times. The chain recombines TRBV15 with TRBJ2-7; D is tentatively TRBD1 or TRBD2 (5 bases each). Trimming pared 4 bases from V and 3 bases from J, leaving 16 bases between. Germline CDR1 and CDR2: LNHNV and YYDKDF (reference sequence). CDR3 length equals 15 residues. CDR3 sequence: CATSTIRDRHYEQYF. The CDR3 DNA sequence: TGTGCCACCAGCACTATCCGGGACCGCCACTACGAGCAGTACTTC.

About this clonotype: Because it lacks the conserved phenylalanine or tryptophan at the end, this CDR3 is likely a read error. This chain links TRBV4-1 with TRBJ1-1, with D perhaps TRBD1 (5 bases). Trimming shortened V by 0 bases and J by 4 bases, and 15 bases separated the two germline ends. This CDR3 contains 16 residues. Germline CDR1 MGHRA, CDR2 YSYEKL. For the CDR3, the DNA is TGCGCCAGCAGCCAAGAAGAACTCCGGGGGGGCACTGAAGCTTTCTCT. This codes for CASSQEELRGGTEAFS.